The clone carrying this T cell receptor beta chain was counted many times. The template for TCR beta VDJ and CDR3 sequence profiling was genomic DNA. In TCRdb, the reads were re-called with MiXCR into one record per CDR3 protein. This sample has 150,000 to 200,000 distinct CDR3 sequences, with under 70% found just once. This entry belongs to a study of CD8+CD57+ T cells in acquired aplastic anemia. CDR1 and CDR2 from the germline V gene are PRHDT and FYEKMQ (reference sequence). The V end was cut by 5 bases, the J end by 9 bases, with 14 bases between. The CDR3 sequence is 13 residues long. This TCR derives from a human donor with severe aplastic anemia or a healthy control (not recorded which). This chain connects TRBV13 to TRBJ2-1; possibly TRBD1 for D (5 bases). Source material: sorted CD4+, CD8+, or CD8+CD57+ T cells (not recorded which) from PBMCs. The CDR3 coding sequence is TGTGCCAGCAGCCCAGACAGTGATCTTGAGCAGTTCTTC. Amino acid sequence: CASSPDSDLEQFF. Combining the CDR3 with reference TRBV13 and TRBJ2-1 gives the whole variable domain AAGVIQSPRHLIKEKRETATLKCYPIPRHDTVYWYQQGPGQDPQFLISFYEKMQSDKGSIPDRFSAQQFSDYHSELNMSSLELGDSALYFCASSPDSDLEQFFGPGTRLTVL.